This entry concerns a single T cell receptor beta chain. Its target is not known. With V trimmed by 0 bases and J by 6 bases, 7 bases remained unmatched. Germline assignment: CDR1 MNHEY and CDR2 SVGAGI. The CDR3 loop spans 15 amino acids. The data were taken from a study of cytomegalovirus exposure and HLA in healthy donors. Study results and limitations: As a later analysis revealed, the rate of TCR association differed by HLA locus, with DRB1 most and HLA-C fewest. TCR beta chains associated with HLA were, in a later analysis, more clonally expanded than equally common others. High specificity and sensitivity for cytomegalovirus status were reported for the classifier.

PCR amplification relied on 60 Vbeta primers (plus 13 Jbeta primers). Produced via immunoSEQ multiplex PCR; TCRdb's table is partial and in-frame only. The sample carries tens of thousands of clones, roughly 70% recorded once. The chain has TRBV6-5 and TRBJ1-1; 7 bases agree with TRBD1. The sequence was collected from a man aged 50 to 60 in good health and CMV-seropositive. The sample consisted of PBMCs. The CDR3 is CASSYSRQGTSEAFF. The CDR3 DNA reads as TGTGCCAGCAGTTACTCGAGACAGGGCACATCTGAAGCTTTCTTT.